Presented here are 24 T cell receptor beta chains from one specimen sequenced in a study of blood T cell repertoires in COVID-19. Libraries were prepared by immunoSEQ multiplex PCR; TCRdb keeps only in-frame clonotypes and omits some of them. The profile shows 250,000 to 350,000 clones, approximately 91% of them singletons. The sample taken for sequencing was peripheral blood. The receptors were sampled from a woman aged 40-49 years who had recovered from COVID-19.

The V call is TRBV24-1, the J call TRBJ2-1; 8 nucleotides agree with TRBD1. CDR1 and CDR2 (germline): KGHDR, SFDVKD. Losses at the gene ends were 3 bases for V and 8 bases for J; bases not matched to a gene: 5. This CDR3 is built from 14 residues. CDR3 bases: TGTGCCACCAGTGATGGGCAGGGGGCCCATGAGCAGTTCTTC. This encodes CATSDGQGAHEQFF.

The genes are TRBV7-8 and TRBJ1-2; a weak D match, TRBD1 (5 bases). The CDR3 covers 16 residues. Per the germline V gene, CDR1 is SGHVS and CDR2 is FQNEAQ. Deletions cut 5 bases from V and 2 bases from J, with 18 bases between. CDR3 DNA sequence: TGTGCCAGCAGCCCTTGGGGCCCGGGGGGGAACTATGGCTACACCTTC. Translating gives CASSPWGPGGNYGYTF.

J is TRBJ1-6 and V is TRBV28; maybe TRBD1 (6 bases). The V end lost 3 bases, the J end lost 12 bases, and 18 bases lay between the germline ends. The germline gives CDR1 MDHEN, CDR2 SYDVKM. The CDR3 length is 15 residues. The CDR3: CASSFLGTPVGPLHF. The CDR3 bases are TGTGCCAGCAGTTTTCTGGGGACACCCGTCGGACCCCTCCACTTT. The whole variable domain, filled in from reference TRBV28 and TRBJ1-6, reads DVKVTQSSRYLVKRTGEKVFLECVQDMDHENMFWYRQDPGLGLRLIYFSYDVKMKEKGDIPEGYSVSREKKERFSLILESASTNQTSMYLCASSFLGTPVGPLHFGNGTRLTVT.

The sample holds one count of this clone. The V and J genes are TRBV29-1 and TRBJ1-2; 8 positions agree with TRBD1. The trim removed 3 bases at V and 4 bases at J, leaving 16 bases unmatched. This CDR3 comprises 17 residues. The germline V gene has CDR1 SQVTM and CDR2 ANQGSEA. The CDR3 loop is CSVEEGQGALFSYGYTF. The DNA for the CDR3 is TGCAGCGTTGAGGAAGGACAGGGCGCCCTATTTAGCTATGGCTACACCTTC.

This chain uses TRBV18 with TRBJ2-3, with 8 bases aligning to TRBD2. V lost 3 bases, J lost 3 bases, and 2 bases stayed unmatched. The CDR3 spans 14 residues. Germline loops: CDR1 KGHSH, CDR2 LQKENI. This CDR3 reads CASSPASGTDTQYF. DNA of the CDR3: TGTGCCAGCTCACCGGCTAGCGGGACAGATACGCAGTATTTT.

The chain recombines TRBV5-1 with TRBJ1-6; possible D gene TRBD1, 5 bases. CDR1 and CDR2 from the germline V gene are SGHRS and YFSETQ. V dropped 4 bases and J dropped 7 bases, with 12 bases sitting between them. The CDR3 consists of 14 residues. The CDR3 sequence: CASSQQGNNSPLHF. CDR3 sequence (DNA): TGCGCCAGCAGCCAGCAGGGAAACAATTCACCCCTCCACTTT.

In this sample, this clone turned up once. The chain couples TRBV10-3 to TRBJ1-4; 9 positions match TRBD1. The germline CDR1 and CDR2 sequences are ENHRY and SYGVKD. This CDR3 contains 14 residues. Losses at the gene ends were 6 bases for V and 7 bases for J; bases not matched to a gene: 6. The CDR3 region has the DNA TGTGCCATCAGCCAGGACAGGGGAGCTGAAAAACTGTTTTTT. This gives the protein CAISQDRGAEKLFF.

The CDR3 region is CASSFFGDSSYNEQFF. For the CDR3, the DNA is TGCGCCAGCAGCTTTTTCGGGGATAGCTCCTACAATGAGCAGTTCTTC. The V call is TRBV5-1, the J call TRBJ2-1, with TRBD2 as a possible D gene (5 bases). CDR1 is SGHRS and CDR2 is YFSETQ in the germline V gene. V was cut by 2 bases and J by 0 bases, with 12 bases left in between. The CDR3 extends over 16 amino acids. Full variable domain (remainder filled in from reference TRBV5-1 and TRBJ2-1): KAGVTQTPRYLIKTRGQQVTLSCSPISGHRSVSWYQQTPGQGLQFLFEYFSETQRNKGNFPGRFSGRQFSNSRSEMNVSTLELGDSALYLCASSFFGDSSYNEQFFGPGTRLTVL.

The rearrangement uses TRBV29-1 and TRBJ2-1, with 7 bases lining up with TRBD2. V shed 2 bases and J 7 bases; nucleotides not matched to a gene: 8. CDR1 and CDR2 (germline): SQVTM, ANQGSEA. This CDR3 is 14 amino acids long. The CDR3 coding sequence is TGCAGCGTTGAACGGCGGGAGTTTCAAAATGAGCAGTTCTTC. Its protein is CSVERREFQNEQFF.

This chain uses TRBV5-1 with TRBJ1-2, with TRBD1 matching over 9 bases. CDR1 is SGHRS, CDR2 YFSETQ, per germline. Germline trimming cut 0 bases from V and 4 bases from J; bases unmatched to any gene: 10. This CDR3 spans 17 amino acids. The CDR3 is CASSLEGQGSLGYGYTF. The DNA of the CDR3 is TGCGCCAGCAGCTTGGAGGGACAGGGATCCTTGGGCTATGGCTACACCTTC.

The rearrangement links TRBV7-8 to TRBJ2-1, with 9 positions matching TRBD2. V shed 5 bases and J 10 bases; nucleotides not matched to a gene: 12. CDR1 is SGHVS and CDR2 is FQNEAQ in the germline V gene. This CDR3 is built from 15 residues. The CDR3 bases are TGTGCCAGCAGCGGACCCGGGACTAGCTCTGGGGAGCAGTTCTTC. Its translation is CASSGPGTSSGEQFF.

The chain links TRBV7-3 to TRBJ2-6; possible D gene TRBD1, 6 bases. There are 17 residues in the CDR3. Deletions cut 2 bases from V and 4 bases from J, with 15 bases between. Germline CDR1 reads SGHTA; CDR2 reads FQGTGA. CDR3 DNA: TGTGCCAGCAGCTTAGGGTCAGGGGCGCCCGGGGCCAACGTCCTGACTTTC. The encoded protein is CASSLGSGAPGANVLTF.

J is TRBJ1-2 and V is TRBV11-2; TRBD1 matches at 9 bases. Unmatched junction bases numbered 8, after V lost 7 bases and J lost 2 bases. This CDR3 has 15 amino acids. The germline V gene has CDR1 SGHAT and CDR2 FQNNGV. CDR3 sequence: CASIEPGQGNYGYTF. CDR3 sequence (DNA): TGTGCCAGCATCGAACCGGGACAGGGAAACTATGGCTACACCTTC. Full variable domain (outside the CDR3, taken from reference TRBV11-2 and TRBJ1-2): EAGVAQSPRYKIIEKRQSVAFWCNPISGHATLYWYQQILGQGPKLLIQFQNNGVVDDSQLPKDRFSAERLKGVDSTLKIQPAKLEDSAVYLCASIEPGQGNYGYTFGSGTRLTVV.

This chain uses TRBV30 with TRBJ1-1, with no clear D. The germline V gene encodes CDR1 GTSNPN and CDR2 SVGIG (reference sequence). The V and J ends lost 3 bases and 2 bases respectively, with 7 bases between them. CDR3 length equals 12 residues. The chain's CDR3 is CAWSPFNTEAFF. CDR3 nucleotide sequence: TGTGCCTGGAGCCCTTTTAACACTGAAGCTTTCTTT.

The chain couples TRBV27 to TRBJ1-1; TRBD1 is a possible D gene (5 bases). The V end was cut by 5 bases, the J end by 1 base, with 11 bases between. CDR1 and CDR2 (germline): MNHEY, SMNVEV (reference sequence). CDR3 size: 14 residues. CDR3 region: CASSNWGPNTEAFF. The CDR3 DNA reads as TGTGCCAGCAGTAACTGGGGCCCGAACACTGAAGCTTTCTTT.

The genes are TRBV3-1 (or the pseudogene TRBV3-2) and TRBJ2-7; 15 bases match TRBD2. J gave up 6 bases and V 4 bases, and 4 bases lay outside the gene matches. CDR3 length: 15 amino acids. Germline V gene sequence: CDR1 LGHDT, CDR2 YNNKEL (reference sequence). CDR3 sequence reads: CASSRGLAGGVEQYF. DNA for the CDR3: TGTGCCAGCAGCCGGGGACTAGCGGGAGGAGTCGAGCAGTACTTC.

The gene calls are TRBV6-5 and TRBJ2-7; possibly TRBD1 for D (8 bases). V was trimmed by 6 bases and J by 6 bases, leaving 18 bases between them. There are 14 residues in the CDR3. Germline V lookup: CDR1 MNHEY, CDR2 SVGAGI. DNA for the CDR3: TGTGCCAGCAGAGGGACAGGCCCGGGAGGCGAGCAGTACTTC. Its protein product is CASRGTGPGGEQYF.

The chain has TRBV6-5 and TRBJ1-6, with 7 bases fitting TRBD1. The CDR3 has 15 amino acids. With V trimmed by 2 bases and J by 7 bases, 5 bases remained unmatched. The germline V gene encodes CDR1 MNHEY and CDR2 SVGAGI. DNA for the CDR3: TGTGCCAGCAGTTACAGTCCAGGGGGAAATTCACCCCTCCACTTT. Translation gives CASSYSPGGNSPLHF.

This clone has more than one count but fewer than ten. V gene TRBV5-1 combines with J gene TRBJ2-3, with 7 bases fitting TRBD2. V lost 0 bases and J lost 0; bases outside the gene matches: 4. This CDR3 comprises 16 residues. Germline-derived CDR1 and CDR2 are SGHRS and YFSETQ. This chain's CDR3 is CASSLVGGTSTDTQYF. Here the CDR3 DNA reads TGCGCCAGCAGCTTGGTGGGGGGGACTAGCACAGATACGCAGTATTTT.

CDR3 residues: CSVAGRLVDTQYF. CDR3 nucleotides: TGCAGCGTTGCCGGCAGGCTGGTAGATACGCAGTATTTT. The V and J genes are TRBV29-1 and TRBJ2-3; D gene uncertain. The germline CDR1 and CDR2 sequences are SQVTM and ANQGSEA. The CDR3 covers 13 residues. Trimming took off 4 bases at V and 5 bases at J, with 13 bases between the two ends.

This rearrangement joins TRBV4-1 to TRBJ1-5, with D perhaps matching TRBD1 (6 bases). The CDR3 length is 15 residues. Between the trimmed V and J ends, which lost 0 bases and 7 bases, there was a span of 13 bases. Looked up from germline, CDR1 is MGHRA and CDR2 is YSYEKL. Here the CDR3 reads CASSQDLGARQPQHF. CDR3 nucleotide sequence: TGCGCCAGCAGCCAAGATTTGGGGGCGAGGCAGCCCCAGCATTTT.

The V gene is TRBV7-2, the J gene TRBJ2-7; D is possibly TRBD2 (5 bases). The CDR3 is made up of 12 amino acids. CDR1 is SGHTA and CDR2 is FQGNSA in the germline V gene. The V gene lost 6 bases and the J gene lost 1 base, with 7 bases spanning the gap. CDR3 nucleotides: TGTGCCAGCAGTCGGGAATCCTACGAGCAGTACTTC. This gives the protein CASSRESYEQYF.

The chain combines TRBV16 with TRBJ1-2, with 9 bases aligning to TRBD1. The CDR3 is 16 amino acids. V lost 3 bases to trimming and J lost 2 bases; unmatched junction nucleotides: 7. Per germline, CDR1 KGHSY and CDR2 FQNENV. The CDR3 coding sequence is TGTGCCAGCAGCCACGAGCAAGGACAGGGGAACTATGGCTACACCTTC. It translates to CASSHEQGQGNYGYTF.

This clone was observed a single time. The V and J genes are TRBV3-1 (or the pseudogene TRBV3-2) and TRBJ2-1, with 14 bases lining up with TRBD2. Per germline, CDR1 LGHDT and CDR2 YNNKEL (reference sequence). This CDR3 is 16 amino acids long. After removal of 3 bases from V and 7 bases from J, the junction contained 5 bases not matched to a gene. The CDR3 protein is CASSQTSGRVGNEQFF. The CDR3 coding sequence is TGTGCCAGCAGCCAGACTAGCGGGAGGGTAGGGAATGAGCAGTTCTTC.